Listed here are 31 T cell receptor beta chains from one sample, sequenced in a study of vaccination and CD4 T cells after COVID-19 (dated by TCRdb to between 2020 and 2023). No antigen has been identified for these receptors. This specimen's treatment or condition label, interpreted: roughly 10-day PBMC culture with coronavirus spike peptide pools or control peptides (ViraFEST assay). Receptors were amplified or captured by PCR. The instrument was an Illumina iSeq 100. DNA from cultured CD4+ T cells underwent TCR sequencing with the Oncomine TCR Beta short-read assay at the Johns Hopkins FTIC core. Using fastp at Q25 and MiXCR, TCRdb reprocessed the public reads and kept productive beta chains. Records with the same CDR3 protein are collapsed into one entry carrying the most frequent genes and DNA. For this sample there are more than 20,000 distinct CDR3 sequences; about 45% appear just once. The ten largest clones represent roughly 4.8% of the sample.

Input material: CD4+ T cells from blood, cultured in vitro. The source of these receptors is a human donor who had recovered from COVID-19.

The chain is built from TRBV2 and TRBJ2-7; 7 bases agree with TRBD1. The CDR3 spans 16 residues. Germline values: CDR1 SNHLY, CDR2 FYNNEI. The ends lost 3 bases at V and 3 bases at J; junction bases unmatched: 11. DNA for the CDR3: TGTGCCAGCAGTGACCTTACCGGGACAGCCCACTACGAGCAGTACTTC. The encoded protein is CASSDLTGTAHYEQYF.

The rearrangement joins TRBV12-3 or TRBV12-4 to TRBJ1-5, with D possibly being TRBD1 (5 bases). V was pared by 6 bases and J by 9 bases, with 18 bases between. This CDR3 spans 14 amino acids. The CDR3 nucleotides are TGTGCCAGCAGCACACAGGTAGTCGGCGGGCCCCAGCATTTT. Its protein is CASSTQVVGGPQHF.

The V gene is TRBV30, the J gene TRBJ1-2; TRBD1 is a possible D gene (6 bases). The ends were cut back, 1 base at V and 4 bases at J, with 13 bases in the middle. Germline assignment: CDR1 GTSNPN and CDR2 SVGIG (reference sequence). This CDR3 spans 14 amino acids. CDR3 residues: CAWSATGRGYGYTF. In nucleotides, the CDR3 is TGTGCCTGGAGTGCGACAGGCAGGGGCTATGGCTACACCTTC.

A few counts support this clonotype. CDR3 bases: TGCAGTGCTAGTAGGGCGGGAGGTATCCACGAGCAGTACTTC. Translating it yields CSASRAGGIHEQYF. The chain joins TRBV20-1 to TRBJ2-7, with TRBD2 identical over 8 bases. This CDR3 spans 14 amino acids. The V gene's germline CDR1 is DFQATT and CDR2 SNEGSKA (reference sequence). V lost 3 bases and J lost 5; bases outside the gene matches: 9.

This clonotype was observed a few times. The CDR3 protein is CASSLGPGASPLHF. Written as DNA, the CDR3 is TGTGCCAGCAGCTTGGGGCCAGGGGCTTCACCCCTCCACTTT. This chain links TRBV5-6 with TRBJ1-6; D possibly corresponds to TRBD1 (6 bases). The V end lost 0 bases, the J end lost 9 bases, and 10 bases lay between the germline ends. Germline-derived CDR1 and CDR2 are SGHDT and YYEEEE. The CDR3 covers 14 residues.

V gene TRBV29-1 combines with J gene TRBJ2-7, with 7 bases matching TRBD1. The CDR3 loop spans 14 amino acids. Germline-derived CDR1 and CDR2 are SQVTM and ANQGSEA. J was trimmed by 1 base and V by 2 bases; bases with no gene match: 5. The CDR3 coding sequence is TGCAGCGTTGAACTCGGGACAGTATCCTACGAGCAGTACTTC. Protein product: CSVELGTVSYEQYF.

A note on this clonotype: One junction end does not reproduce the germline sequence, and a read error may be involved. The V gene is TRBV10-3, the J gene TRBJ1-6, with a tentative D call TRBD1 (6 bases). CDR1 and CDR2 (germline): ENHRY, SYGVKD. This CDR3 is built from 15 residues. CDR3 sequence: CAINEGEFYNSPLHF. In DNA form, the CDR3 reads TGTGCCATCAATGAGGGGGAATTCTATAATTCACCCCTCCACTTT.

This chain connects TRBV7-2 to TRBJ1-2; no reliable D call. Trimming removed 3 bases from V and 2 bases from J, with 10 bases in between. Germline V gene lookup returns CDR1 SGHTA and CDR2 FQGNSA. This CDR3 is built from 14 residues. DNA of the CDR3: TGTGCCAGCAGCTTCGGGGTAGCCAACTATGGCTACACCTTC. Amino acid sequence: CASSFGVANYGYTF.

The V gene is TRBV27, the J gene TRBJ1-6; 7 bases align to TRBD1. V gave up 6 bases and J gave up 5 bases; unmatched junction bases: 10. CDR1 is MNHEY, CDR2 SMNVEV, per germline (reference sequence). This CDR3 has 16 residues. This CDR3 reads CASRLGQATDNSPLHF. The CDR3 DNA sequence: TGTGCCAGCAGACTCGGACAGGCCACCGATAATTCACCCCTCCACTTT.

This clonotype was detected once. This chain uses TRBV7-6 with TRBJ1-1; D remains unclear. CDR1 SGHVS and CDR2 FNYEAQ come from the germline V gene. The V gene lost 1 base and the J gene lost 4 bases, with 10 bases spanning the gap. The CDR3 is made up of 14 amino acids. CDR3 protein: CASSLEKGPTEAFF. In DNA, the CDR3 is TGTGCCAGCAGCTTAGAAAAGGGTCCCACTGAAGCTTTCTTT.

The chain carries TRBV5-4 and TRBJ1-2; D is perhaps TRBD1 (5 bases). This CDR3 comprises 15 residues. The germline V gene has CDR1 SGHNT and CDR2 YYREEE (reference sequence). With 4 bases removed from V and 1 base from J, the gap between germline ends came to 14 bases. CDR3: CASSDDGAYNYGYTF. The CDR3, as DNA: TGTGCCAGCAGCGACGACGGGGCTTATAACTATGGCTACACCTTC.

The genes are TRBV19 and TRBJ2-3, with TRBD1 matching 7 bases. This CDR3 is 16 amino acids long. Germline-derived CDR1 and CDR2 are LNHDA and SQIVND (reference sequence). V lost 5 bases, J lost 2 bases, and 10 bases stayed unmatched. This CDR3 reads CASSSMTGQLTDTQYF. The CDR3 DNA reads as TGTGCCAGTAGTTCCATGACAGGGCAACTCACAGATACGCAGTATTTT.

The chain joins TRBV11-3 to TRBJ2-7; perhaps TRBD2 as D (6 bases). Germline CDR1 reads SGHNT; CDR2 reads YENEEA. Trimming removed 1 base at V and 4 bases at J, with 14 bases between. The CDR3 has 15 residues. Written as DNA, the CDR3 is TGTGCCAGCAGCTTAGTGGACGGGGGAACATACGAGCAGTACTTC. Residues: CASSLVDGGTYEQYF.

The chain joins TRBV2 to TRBJ2-2; unclear D gene. The V gene's germline CDR1 is SNHLY and CDR2 FYNNEI. This CDR3 is built from 14 residues. V shed 6 bases and J shed 1 base, with 9 bases lying between them. This chain's CDR3 is CASRQQLNTGELFF. For the CDR3, the DNA is TGTGCCAGCAGGCAGCAGTTGAACACCGGGGAGCTGTTTTTT.

The chain couples TRBV28 to TRBJ2-7; TRBD2 matches at 14 bases. Germline assignment: CDR1 MDHEN and CDR2 SYDVKM. There are 14 residues in the CDR3. J lost 9 bases, V lost 3 bases, and 4 bases had no gene match. The CDR3 sequence: CASSLGLAGVVQYF. The CDR3 DNA sequence: TGTGCCAGCAGTTTGGGACTAGCGGGAGTAGTGCAGTACTTC.

This CDR3 is CSANPGLAFDYTQYF. CDR3 in DNA: TGCAGTGCAAATCCCGGACTAGCGTTCGATTATACGCAGTATTTT. The chain carries TRBV20-1 and TRBJ2-3; 9 bases align to TRBD2. Per the germline V gene, CDR1 is DFQATT and CDR2 is SNEGSKA (reference sequence). V was clipped by 6 bases and J by 7 bases; unmatched bases: 14. The CDR3 consists of 15 residues.

A few counts support this clonotype. The chain joins TRBV27 to TRBJ1-6, with 8 bases that match TRBD1. V shed 6 bases and J 3 bases; nucleotides not matched to a gene: 13. CDR3 length equals 18 residues. Germline-derived CDR1 and CDR2 are MNHEY and SMNVEV (reference sequence). Here the CDR3 reads CASRALGGGTGYNSPLHF. CDR3 DNA sequence: TGTGCCAGCAGGGCCCTCGGAGGAGGGACAGGCTATAATTCACCCCTCCACTTT.

This clonotype was counted a few times. The chain carries TRBV10-3 and TRBJ2-7; 8 bases match TRBD1. The CDR3 runs 15 residues. V dropped 1 base and J dropped 7; count of bases not matched to a gene: 9. Looked up from germline, CDR1 is ENHRY and CDR2 is SYGVKD. CDR3 DNA: TGTGCCATCAGTGAGTTAGTCCAGGGGGCGGGGGAGCAGTACTTC. Its protein product is CAISELVQGAGEQYF.

The rearrangement uses TRBV6-2 or TRBV6-3 and TRBJ2-3; 7 nucleotides align to TRBD2. Germline CDR1 and CDR2: MNHEY and SVGEGT. Trimming cost V 5 bases and J 5 bases; bases outside gene matches: 13. CDR3 size: 16 residues. DNA of the CDR3: TGTGCCAGCAGTCCCCTTCCAGCGGGGCCAGGAGATACGCAGTATTTT. Its translation: CASSPLPAGPGDTQYF.

The chain is built from TRBV20-1 and TRBJ1-2, with D possibly TRBD1 on 5 matching bases. Germline V gene data show CDR1 as DFQATT and CDR2 as SNEGSKA (reference sequence). The V end lost 5 bases, the J end lost 4 bases, and 17 bases lay between the germline ends. This CDR3 is built from 14 residues. The CDR3 here is CSASVGGDGYGYTF. CDR3 coding DNA: TGCAGTGCTTCAGTTGGGGGAGATGGCTATGGCTACACCTTC.

This chain uses TRBV19 with TRBJ2-1; the D is unclear. Germline V gene data show CDR1 as LNHDA and CDR2 as SQIVND (reference sequence). This CDR3 has 12 residues. V lost 5 bases and J lost 9, with 11 bases in between. CDR3 sequence: CASSPRLGEQFF. CDR3 coding DNA: TGTGCCAGTAGTCCTAGACTGGGTGAGCAGTTCTTC.

This clonotype has just a few counts. V is TRBV7-2 and J is TRBJ2-5; D is possibly TRBD2 (5 bases). The germline V gene has CDR1 SGHTA and CDR2 FQGNSA. Trimming pared 1 base from V and 3 bases from J, leaving 15 bases between. The CDR3 has 16 amino acids. The CDR3 DNA sequence: TGTGCCAGCAGCTTAGAGCGGTTGGGGTCGGAAGAGACCCAGTACTTC. Amino acids: CASSLERLGSEETQYF.

The rearrangement joins TRBV24-1 to TRBJ2-2, with TRBD1 matching 8 bases. Germline V gene data show CDR1 as KGHDR and CDR2 as SFDVKD. The CDR3 consists of 17 residues. Trimming took 2 bases from V and 7 from J; bases not matched to a gene: 11. In nucleotides, the CDR3 is TGTGCCACCAGTGATTCTACCCGGACAGGGTTCTACGGGGAGCTGTTTTTT. It is translated as CATSDSTRTGFYGELFF.

There are a few counts of this clonotype. The chain links TRBV20-1 to TRBJ2-5, with a weak D call TRBD2 (5 bases). Germline V lookup: CDR1 DFQATT, CDR2 SNEGSKA (reference sequence). The CDR3 has 12 amino acids. V lost 2 bases to trimming and J lost 4 bases, with 8 bases between them. The DNA of the CDR3 is TGCAGTGCTAGATTAGCGTCAGAGACCCAGTACTTC. It codes for CSARLASETQYF.

V usage is TRBV30 and J usage is TRBJ1-2; the D is unclear. Trimming cost V 3 bases and J 4 bases, with 15 bases left between them. There are 14 residues in the CDR3. Germline V gene lookup returns CDR1 GTSNPN and CDR2 SVGIG (reference sequence). The CDR3 coding sequence is TGTGCCTGGAGCCCGGATGGGCCGGGCTATGGCTACACCTTC. Translating gives CAWSPDGPGYGYTF.

The V call is TRBV6-1, the J call TRBJ1-2; 7 nucleotides match TRBD1. Germline CDR1 is MNHNS and CDR2 is SASEGT. V shed 6 bases, J shed 2 bases, and the junction held 6 bases outside the gene matches. This CDR3 is built from 14 residues. This CDR3 is CASRPSTGNYGYTF. CDR3 bases: TGTGCCAGCAGACCCTCGACAGGGAACTATGGCTACACCTTC.

This clonotype was seen only a few times. The CDR3 DNA follows: TGTGCCAGCAGGGGGGACAGGGGAAACGGACAGCCCCAGCATTTT. It yields the protein CASRGDRGNGQPQHF. This chain joins TRBV6-1 and TRBJ1-5; TRBD1 agrees at 10 bases. V lost 6 bases, J lost 7 bases, and 9 bases stayed unmatched. In germline, CDR1 is MNHNS, CDR2 SASEGT. The CDR3 is 15 residues long.

The rearrangement uses TRBV20-1 and TRBJ1-1; tentative D call: TRBD1 (6 bases). Germline loops: CDR1 DFQATT, CDR2 SNEGSKA (reference sequence). This CDR3 is built from 14 residues. V was clipped by 5 bases and J by 1 base, with 14 bases between them. This CDR3 is CSAPDRIRNTEAFF. As DNA, the CDR3 is TGCAGTGCTCCCGACAGGATAAGGAACACTGAAGCTTTCTTT.

The chain joins TRBV2 to TRBJ1-2, with 10 bases identical to TRBD1. V lost 6 bases to trimming and J lost 8 bases; unmatched junction nucleotides: 6. Germline assignment: CDR1 SNHLY and CDR2 FYNNEI. CDR3 length: 13 residues. This CDR3 reads CASRAGTGEGYTF. In nucleotides, the CDR3 is TGTGCCAGCAGGGCCGGGACAGGGGAAGGCTACACCTTC.

This clonotype was detected a few times. The V and J genes are TRBV20-1 and TRBJ1-2; D is undetermined. This CDR3 has 15 amino acids. The germline gives CDR1 DFQATT, CDR2 SNEGSKA (reference sequence). Trimming removed 5 bases at V and 4 bases at J, with 20 bases between. The CDR3 protein is CSAPRGGGLLYGYTF. CDR3 sequence (DNA): TGCAGTGCTCCCCGGGGTGGAGGGCTCCTCTATGGCTACACCTTC.

This clonotype was detected once. The chain is built from TRBV7-3 and TRBJ2-1, with D hard to call. This CDR3 comprises 14 residues. Germline V gene lookup returns CDR1 SGHTA and CDR2 FQGTGA. V was cut by 5 bases and J by 5 bases, with 13 bases left in between. Here the CDR3 reads CASSPDSINNEQFF. The CDR3 bases are TGTGCCAGCAGCCCCGACTCGATAAACAATGAGCAGTTCTTC.